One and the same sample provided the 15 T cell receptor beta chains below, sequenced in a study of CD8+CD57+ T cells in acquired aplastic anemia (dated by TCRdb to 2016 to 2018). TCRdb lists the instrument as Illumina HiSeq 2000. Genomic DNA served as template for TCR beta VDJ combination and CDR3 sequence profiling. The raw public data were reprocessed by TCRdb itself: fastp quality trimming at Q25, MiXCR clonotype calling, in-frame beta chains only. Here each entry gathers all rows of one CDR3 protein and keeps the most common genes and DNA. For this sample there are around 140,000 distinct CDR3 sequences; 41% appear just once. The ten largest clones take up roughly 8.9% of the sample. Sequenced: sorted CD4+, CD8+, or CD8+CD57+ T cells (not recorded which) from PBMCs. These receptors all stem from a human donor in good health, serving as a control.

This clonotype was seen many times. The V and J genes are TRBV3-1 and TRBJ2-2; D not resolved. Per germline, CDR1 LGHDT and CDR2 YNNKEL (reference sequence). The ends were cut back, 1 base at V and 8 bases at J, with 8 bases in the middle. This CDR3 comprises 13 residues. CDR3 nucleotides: TGTGCCAGCAGCCAAGTTGTTTCAGGGGAGCTGTTTTTT. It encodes CASSQVVSGELFF.

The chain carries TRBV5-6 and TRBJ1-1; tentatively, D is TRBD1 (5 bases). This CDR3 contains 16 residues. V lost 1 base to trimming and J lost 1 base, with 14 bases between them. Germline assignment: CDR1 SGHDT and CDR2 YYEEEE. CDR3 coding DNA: TGTGCCAGCAGCTTGCTGGCAGGGAGACCGAACACTGAAGCTTTCTTT. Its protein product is CASSLLAGRPNTEAFF.

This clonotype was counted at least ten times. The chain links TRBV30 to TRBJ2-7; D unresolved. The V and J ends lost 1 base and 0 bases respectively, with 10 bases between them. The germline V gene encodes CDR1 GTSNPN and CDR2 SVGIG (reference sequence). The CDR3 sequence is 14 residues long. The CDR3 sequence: CAWSGKATSYEQYF. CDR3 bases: TGTGCCTGGAGTGGGAAGGCAACCTCCTACGAGCAGTACTTC.

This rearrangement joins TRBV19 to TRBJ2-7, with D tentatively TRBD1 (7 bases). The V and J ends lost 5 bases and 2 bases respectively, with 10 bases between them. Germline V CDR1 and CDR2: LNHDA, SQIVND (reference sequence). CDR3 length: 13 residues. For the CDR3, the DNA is TGTGCCAGTAGTGCGGGACAGACCTACGAGCAGTACTTC. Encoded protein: CASSAGQTYEQYF.

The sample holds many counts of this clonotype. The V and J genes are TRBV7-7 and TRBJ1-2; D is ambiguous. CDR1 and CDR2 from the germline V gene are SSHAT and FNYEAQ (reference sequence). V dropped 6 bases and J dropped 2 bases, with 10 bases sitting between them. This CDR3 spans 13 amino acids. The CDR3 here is CASRHPVNYGYTF. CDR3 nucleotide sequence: TGTGCCAGCAGACACCCGGTCAACTATGGCTACACCTTC.

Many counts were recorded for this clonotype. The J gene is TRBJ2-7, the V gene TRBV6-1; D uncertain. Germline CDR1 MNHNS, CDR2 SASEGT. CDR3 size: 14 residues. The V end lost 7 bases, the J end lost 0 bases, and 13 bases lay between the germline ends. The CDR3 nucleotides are TGTGCCAGCAAATCAGCTACCCTCTCCTACGAGCAGTACTTC. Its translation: CASKSATLSYEQYF.

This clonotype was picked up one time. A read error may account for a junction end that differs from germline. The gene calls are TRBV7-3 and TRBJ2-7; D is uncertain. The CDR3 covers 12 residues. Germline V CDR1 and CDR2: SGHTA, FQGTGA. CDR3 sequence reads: CASTLDFAEQYF. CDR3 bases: TGTGCCAGCACCTTAGATTTCGCCGAGCAGTACTTC.

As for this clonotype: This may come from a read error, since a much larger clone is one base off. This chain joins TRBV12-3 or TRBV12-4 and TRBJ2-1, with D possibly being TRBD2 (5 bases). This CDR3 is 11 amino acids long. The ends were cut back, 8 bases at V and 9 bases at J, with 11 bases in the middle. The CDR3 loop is CASQLVPEQFF. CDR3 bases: TGTGCCAGCCAACTAGTGCCTGAGCAGTTCTTC.

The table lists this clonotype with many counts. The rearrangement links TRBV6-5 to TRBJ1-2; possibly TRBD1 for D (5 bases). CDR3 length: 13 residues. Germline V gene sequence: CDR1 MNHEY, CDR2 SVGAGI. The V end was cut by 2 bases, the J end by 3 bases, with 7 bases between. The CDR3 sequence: CASSYGGYYGYTF. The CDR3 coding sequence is TGTGCCAGCAGTTACGGGGGTTACTATGGCTACACCTTC.

The CDR3 coding sequence is TGTGCCAGCACTCAGACTAGCGGGGGGGCCGGGGAGCTGTTTTTT. Amino acids: CASTQTSGGAGELFF. V and J are TRBV2 and TRBJ2-2; 14 bases fit TRBD2. V shed 7 bases and J 6 bases; nucleotides not matched to a gene: 4. CDR1 is SNHLY, CDR2 FYNNEI, per germline. This CDR3 comprises 15 residues.

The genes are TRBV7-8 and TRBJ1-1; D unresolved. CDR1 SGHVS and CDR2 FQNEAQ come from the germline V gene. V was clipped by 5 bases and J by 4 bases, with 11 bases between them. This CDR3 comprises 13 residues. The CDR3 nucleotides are TGTGCCAGCAGCGAGACGGTTTTCACTGAAGCTTTCTTT. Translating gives CASSETVFTEAFF.

As DNA, the CDR3 is TGTGCCAGCATCGGGGGAGAGGTGACAGGGGGCCTCAATGAGCAGTTCTTC. Residues: CASIGGEVTGGLNEQFF. J is TRBJ2-1 and V is TRBV25-1; 10 bases agree with TRBD1. Germline CDR1 and CDR2: MGHDK and SYGVNS. The ends lost 7 bases at V and 6 bases at J; junction bases unmatched: 15. This CDR3 spans 17 amino acids. Based on the CDR3 plus reference TRBV25-1 and TRBJ2-1, the full variable domain is EADIYQTPRYLVIGTGKKITLECSQTMGHDKMYWYQQDPGMELHLIHYSYGVNSTEKGDLSSESTVSRIRTEHFPLTLESARPSHTSQYLCASIGGEVTGGLNEQFFGPGTRLTVL.

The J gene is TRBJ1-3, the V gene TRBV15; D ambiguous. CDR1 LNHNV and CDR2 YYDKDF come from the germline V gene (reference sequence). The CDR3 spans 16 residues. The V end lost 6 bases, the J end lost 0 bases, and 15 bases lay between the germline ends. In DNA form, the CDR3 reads TGTGCCACCAGTCCCTCCGGGGTACTCTCTGGAAACACCATATATTTT. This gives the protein CATSPSGVLSGNTIYF.

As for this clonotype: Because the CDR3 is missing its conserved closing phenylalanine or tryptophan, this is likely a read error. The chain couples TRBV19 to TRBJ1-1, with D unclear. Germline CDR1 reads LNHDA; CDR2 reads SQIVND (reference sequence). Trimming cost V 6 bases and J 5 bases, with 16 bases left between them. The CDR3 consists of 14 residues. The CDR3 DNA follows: TGTGCCAGTAGCATTGGTCGTGTAGAGACTGAAGCTTTCCTT. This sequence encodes CASSIGRVETEAFL.

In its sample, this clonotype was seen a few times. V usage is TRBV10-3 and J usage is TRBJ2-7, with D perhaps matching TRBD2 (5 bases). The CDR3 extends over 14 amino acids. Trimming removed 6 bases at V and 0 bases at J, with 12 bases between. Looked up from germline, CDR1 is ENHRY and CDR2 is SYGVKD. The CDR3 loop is CAISQGLSSYEQYF. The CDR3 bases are TGTGCCATCAGCCAAGGACTGAGCTCCTACGAGCAGTACTTC.